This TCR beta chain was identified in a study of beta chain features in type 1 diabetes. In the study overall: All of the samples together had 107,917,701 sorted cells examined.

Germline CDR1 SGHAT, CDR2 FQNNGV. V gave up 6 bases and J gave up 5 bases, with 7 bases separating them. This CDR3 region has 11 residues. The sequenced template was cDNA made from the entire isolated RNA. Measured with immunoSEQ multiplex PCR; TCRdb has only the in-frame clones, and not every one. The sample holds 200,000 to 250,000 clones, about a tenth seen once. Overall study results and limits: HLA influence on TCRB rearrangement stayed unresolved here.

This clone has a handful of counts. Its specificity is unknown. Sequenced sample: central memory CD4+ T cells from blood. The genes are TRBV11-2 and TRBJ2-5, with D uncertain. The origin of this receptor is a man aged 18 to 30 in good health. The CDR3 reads CASREGETQYF. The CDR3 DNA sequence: TGTGCCAGCAGGGAAGGTGAGACCCAGTACTTC.